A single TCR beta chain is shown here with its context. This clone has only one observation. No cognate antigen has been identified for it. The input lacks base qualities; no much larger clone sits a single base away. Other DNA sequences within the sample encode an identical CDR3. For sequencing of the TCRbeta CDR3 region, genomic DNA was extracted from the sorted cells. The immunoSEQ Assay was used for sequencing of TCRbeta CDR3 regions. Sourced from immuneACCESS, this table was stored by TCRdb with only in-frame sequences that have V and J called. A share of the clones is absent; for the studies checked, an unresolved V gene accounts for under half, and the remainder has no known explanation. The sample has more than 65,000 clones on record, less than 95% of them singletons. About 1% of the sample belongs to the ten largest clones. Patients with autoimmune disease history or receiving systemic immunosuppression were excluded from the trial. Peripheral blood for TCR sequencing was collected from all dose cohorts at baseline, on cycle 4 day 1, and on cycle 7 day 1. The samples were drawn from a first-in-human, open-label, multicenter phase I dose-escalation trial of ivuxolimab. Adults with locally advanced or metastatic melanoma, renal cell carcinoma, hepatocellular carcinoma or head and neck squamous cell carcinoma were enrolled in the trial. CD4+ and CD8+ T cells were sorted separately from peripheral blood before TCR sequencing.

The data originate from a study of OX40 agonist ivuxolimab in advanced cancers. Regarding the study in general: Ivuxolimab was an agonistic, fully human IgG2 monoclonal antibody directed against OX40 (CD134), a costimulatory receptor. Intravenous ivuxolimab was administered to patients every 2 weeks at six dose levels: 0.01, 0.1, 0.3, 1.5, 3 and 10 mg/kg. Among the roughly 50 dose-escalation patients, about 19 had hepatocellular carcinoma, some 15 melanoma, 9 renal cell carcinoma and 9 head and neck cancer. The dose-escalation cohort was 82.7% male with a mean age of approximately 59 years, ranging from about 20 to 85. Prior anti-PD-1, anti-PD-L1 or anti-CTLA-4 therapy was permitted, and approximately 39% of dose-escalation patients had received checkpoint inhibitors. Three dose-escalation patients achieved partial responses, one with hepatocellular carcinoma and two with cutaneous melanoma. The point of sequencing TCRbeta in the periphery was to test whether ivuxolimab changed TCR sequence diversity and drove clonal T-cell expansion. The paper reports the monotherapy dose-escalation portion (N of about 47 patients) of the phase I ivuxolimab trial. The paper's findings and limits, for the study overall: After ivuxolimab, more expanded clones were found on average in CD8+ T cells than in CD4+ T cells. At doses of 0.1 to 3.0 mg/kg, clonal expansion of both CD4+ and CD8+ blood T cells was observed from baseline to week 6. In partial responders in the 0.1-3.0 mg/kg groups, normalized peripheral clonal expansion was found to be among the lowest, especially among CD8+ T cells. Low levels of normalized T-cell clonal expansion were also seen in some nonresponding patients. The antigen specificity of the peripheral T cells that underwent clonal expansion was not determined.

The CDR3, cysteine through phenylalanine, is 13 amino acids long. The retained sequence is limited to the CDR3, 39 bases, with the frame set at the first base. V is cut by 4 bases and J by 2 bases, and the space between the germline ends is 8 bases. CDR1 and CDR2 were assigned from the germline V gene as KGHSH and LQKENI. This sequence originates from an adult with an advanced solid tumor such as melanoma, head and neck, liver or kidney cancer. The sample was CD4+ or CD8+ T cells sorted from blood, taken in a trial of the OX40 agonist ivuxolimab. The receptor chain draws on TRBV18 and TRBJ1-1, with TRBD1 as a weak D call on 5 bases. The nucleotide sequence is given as TGTGCCAGCTCACTTCAGGGCAACACTGAAGCTTTCTTT. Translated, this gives CASSLQGNTEAFF.